Below are 21 T cell receptor beta chains sequenced from a single sample in a study of blood T cell repertoires in COVID-19. Clones were read by immunoSEQ multiplex PCR, and TCRdb kept only the in-frame ones, dropping some. Of about 87,000 clones listed, 86% are singletons. The material sequenced was peripheral blood. The receptors were sampled from a human donor in a cohort sampled during active COVID-19.

In its sample, this clone is medium-sized (0.01 to 0.1%). The chain combines TRBV7-2 with TRBJ2-7, with 9 nucleotides matching TRBD1. Germline CDR1 SGHTA, CDR2 FQGNSA. Trimming removed 6 bases from V and 6 bases from J; junction bases left unmatched: 9. The CDR3 spans 14 residues. The CDR3 DNA reads TGTGCCAGCAGAGTAGGACAGGGGTACGGCGAGCAGTACTTC. As protein: CASRVGQGYGEQYF. The variable domain in full, completed from reference TRBV7-2 and TRBJ2-7, reads GAGVSQSPSNKVTEKGKDVELRCDPISGHTALYWYRQSLGQGLEFLIYFQGNSAPDKSGLPSDRFSAERTGGSVSTLTIQRTQQEDSAVYLCASRVGQGYGEQYFGPGTRLTVT.

This clone was counted between two and nine times. The chain couples TRBV11-2 to TRBJ1-6; a possible D gene is TRBD1 (6 bases). The CDR3 is 14 amino acids. V was clipped by 2 bases and J by 5 bases, with 7 bases between them. CDR1 SGHAT and CDR2 FQNNGV come from the germline V gene. The DNA of the CDR3 is TGTGCCAGCAGCTTATCAGGGGATAATTCACCCCTCCACTTT. It codes for CASSLSGDNSPLHF.

J is TRBJ1-6 and V is TRBV7-9; a weak D match, TRBD1 (6 bases). V was pared by 2 bases and J by 7 bases, with 9 bases between. The germline CDR1 and CDR2 sequences are SEHNR and FQNEAQ (reference sequence). The CDR3 is made up of 14 amino acids. The CDR3 nucleotides read TGTGCCAGCAGCTTAAACGACAGGAATTCACCCCTCCACTTT. Translating gives CASSLNDRNSPLHF.

The chain uses TRBV7-8 and TRBJ2-6; TRBD2 agrees at 9 bases. From germline, CDR1 is SGHVS and CDR2 FQNEAQ. V lost 1 base and J lost 2; bases outside the gene matches: 12. This CDR3 comprises 20 residues. This chain's CDR3 is CASSLGSGSGGPPGANVLTF. For the CDR3, the DNA is TGTGCCAGCAGCTTAGGCAGTGGTAGCGGGGGACCTCCTGGGGCCAACGTCCTGACTTTC.

This sequence joins TRBV6-6 and TRBJ1-1; 8 bases map to TRBD1. Germline CDR1 MNHNY, CDR2 SVGAGI (reference sequence). J was trimmed by 8 bases and V by 8 bases; bases with no gene match: 10. The CDR3 has 13 residues. The CDR3 region has the DNA TGTGCCAGCGGCCAGGGGGCAGGTACCGAAGCTTTCTTT. It translates to CASGQGAGTEAFF.

J is TRBJ2-7 and V is TRBV27; TRBD2 might be the D (5 bases). V lost 4 bases to trimming and J lost 2 bases, with 15 bases between them. The CDR3 extends over 15 amino acids. CDR1 is MNHEY and CDR2 is SMNVEV in the germline V gene (reference sequence). The CDR3 protein is CASSSPTLAPYEQYF. The DNA for the CDR3 is TGTGCCAGCAGTTCTCCAACGCTAGCCCCCTACGAGCAGTACTTC.

The genes are TRBV11-3 and TRBJ1-1; the match to TRBD1 covers 9 bases. The CDR3 extends over 14 amino acids. Germline V gene data show CDR1 as SGHNT and CDR2 as YENEEA. V dropped 5 bases and J dropped 3; count of bases not matched to a gene: 4. This CDR3 is CASSKTGGDTEAFF. In DNA form, the CDR3 reads TGTGCCAGCAGCAAAACAGGGGGCGACACTGAAGCTTTCTTT.

The chain uses TRBV5-6 and TRBJ2-2; possibly TRBD1 for D (6 bases). Per the germline V gene, CDR1 is SGHDT and CDR2 is YYEEEE. V shed 1 base and J shed 5 bases, with 15 bases lying between them. The CDR3 spans 16 residues. The CDR3 region is CASSLLSRGKTGELFF. The CDR3 bases are TGTGCCAGCAGCTTGTTGTCGAGGGGGAAAACCGGGGAGCTGTTTTTT.

The gene calls are TRBV18 and TRBJ1-3, with D possibly TRBD1 on 6 matching bases. The CDR3 runs to 16 residues. The V gene lost 3 bases and the J gene lost 0 bases, with 12 bases spanning the gap. Germline-derived CDR1 and CDR2 are KGHSH and LQKENI. The CDR3 loop is CASSPNGQSSGNTIYF. CDR3 coding DNA: TGTGCCAGCTCACCCAACGGACAGAGCTCTGGAAACACCATATATTTT.

The chain recombines TRBV25-1 with TRBJ1-4, with 7 bases that match TRBD1. V shed 7 bases and J 7 bases; nucleotides not matched to a gene: 3. This CDR3 is built from 12 residues. Germline V gene data show CDR1 as MGHDK and CDR2 as SYGVNS. CDR3 DNA: TGTGCCAGCAAACAGGGGACTGAAAAACTGTTTTTT. Residues: CASKQGTEKLFF.

This clone has a handful of counts. The rearrangement joins TRBV30 to TRBJ1-6; D perhaps matches TRBD1 (6 bases). Germline V CDR1 and CDR2: GTSNPN, SVGIG (reference sequence). V was trimmed by 1 base and J by 4 bases, leaving 11 bases between them. This CDR3 is 15 amino acids long. The CDR3 spells CAWSAGHPYNSPLHF. The CDR3 nucleotides are TGTGCCTGGAGTGCGGGACACCCGTATAATTCACCCCTCCACTTT.

The J gene is TRBJ2-2, the V gene TRBV5-1; 9 nucleotides match TRBD1. The germline V gene encodes CDR1 SGHRS and CDR2 YFSETQ. V dropped 0 bases and J dropped 5; count of bases not matched to a gene: 2. CDR3 size: 15 residues. CDR3 sequence: CASSLDGTGTGELFF. The DNA of the CDR3 is TGCGCCAGCAGCTTGGATGGGACAGGGACCGGGGAGCTGTTTTTT.

The chain employs TRBV3-1 (or the pseudogene TRBV3-2) and TRBJ2-1, with 10 bases aligning to TRBD2. The V gene end was trimmed by 1 base and the J gene end by 10 bases; junction bases not matched to a gene: 7. The CDR3 is made up of 15 amino acids. The germline V gene has CDR1 LGHDT and CDR2 YNNKEL (reference sequence). The CDR3 here is CASSQAPAGGGEQFF. The CDR3 DNA reads as TGTGCCAGCAGCCAAGCGCCAGCGGGGGGGGGAGAGCAGTTCTTC.

The V call is TRBV5-4, the J call TRBJ2-1; D not resolved. The germline V gene has CDR1 SGHNT and CDR2 YYREEE (reference sequence). The length of the CDR3 is 15 residues. V lost 3 bases and J lost 5, with 15 bases in between. The DNA for the CDR3 is TGTGCCAGCAGCTCGCGATTACGACAAGACAATGAGCAGTTCTTC. This encodes CASSSRLRQDNEQFF.

This sequence joins TRBV7-8 and TRBJ1-2; D unresolved. CDR1 SGHVS and CDR2 FQNEAQ come from the germline V gene. V dropped 5 bases and J dropped 0 bases, with 7 bases sitting between them. The CDR3 is made up of 13 amino acids. CDR3 nucleotides: TGTGCCAGCAGCGAGCATACTAACTATGGCTACACCTTC. Its translation: CASSEHTNYGYTF.

The rearrangement joins TRBV5-4 to TRBJ2-7, with TRBD2 as a possible D gene (6 bases). Trimming took off 0 bases at V and 2 bases at J, with 15 bases between the two ends. This CDR3 is 16 amino acids long. CDR1 and CDR2 from the germline V gene are SGHNT and YYREEE (reference sequence). The CDR3 loop reads CASSLALAGGAYEQYF. In nucleotides, the CDR3 is TGTGCCAGCAGCTTGGCCTTGGCAGGAGGGGCCTACGAGCAGTACTTC.

The chain carries TRBV29-1 and TRBJ2-2, with unresolved D. The germline V gene has CDR1 SQVTM and CDR2 ANQGSEA. The length of the CDR3 is 15 residues. V was trimmed by 4 bases and J by 0 bases, leaving 12 bases between them. CDR3 DNA: TGCAGCGTTGTTATAGCTGCTGCGAACACCGGGGAGCTGTTTTTT. Its protein product is CSVVIAAANTGELFF.

The chain recombines TRBV6-6 with TRBJ1-6; D is perhaps TRBD1 (6 bases). CDR1 and CDR2 (germline): MNHNY, SVGAGI (reference sequence). With 5 bases removed from V and 4 bases from J, the gap between germline ends came to 21 bases. The CDR3 consists of 18 residues. The CDR3 is CASSPQGEGRGYNSPLHF. DNA of the CDR3: TGTGCCAGCAGTCCCCAAGGGGAGGGGAGGGGGTATAATTCACCCCTCCACTTT.

In nucleotides, the CDR3 is TGCGCCAGCGTCACGCCAGGGGGGTTGAACAATGAGCAGTTCTTC. This sequence encodes CASVTPGGLNNEQFF. This chain uses TRBV5-1 with TRBJ2-1; D may be TRBD1 (7 bases). Trimming cost V 7 bases and J 5 bases, with 19 bases left between them. In germline, CDR1 is SGHRS, CDR2 YFSETQ. There are 15 residues in the CDR3.

In this sample, this clone turned up once. This chain uses TRBV2 with TRBJ1-5; tentatively, D is TRBD1 (6 bases). In germline, CDR1 is SNHLY, CDR2 FYNNEI. CDR3 size: 16 residues. V was clipped by 4 bases and J by 1 base, with 14 bases between them. The CDR3 DNA follows: TGTGCCAGCAGTGTAATGGGGGCTAGGAGCAATCAGCCCCAGCATTTT. It yields the protein CASSVMGARSNQPQHF.

The chain carries TRBV7-2 and TRBJ1-4; TRBD1 matches at 9 bases. The junction had 6 bases not matched to a gene; V was cut back by 6 bases and J by 7 bases. Per germline, CDR1 SGHTA and CDR2 FQGNSA. The CDR3 length is 14 residues. The CDR3 sequence: CASRRDRASEKLFF. As DNA, the CDR3 is TGTGCCAGCAGGAGGGACAGGGCTAGTGAAAAACTGTTTTTT. Full variable domain (missing parts from reference TRBV7-2 and TRBJ1-4): GAGVSQSPSNKVTEKGKDVELRCDPISGHTALYWYRQSLGQGLEFLIYFQGNSAPDKSGLPSDRFSAERTGGSVSTLTIQRTQQEDSAVYLCASRRDRASEKLFFGSGTQLSVL.